This entry describes one T cell receptor (beta chain). Its antigen is not identified. Naive CD8+ T cells displayed a CD45RO-CCR7+CD27+CD95- phenotype. This record belongs to a study of CXCR3-negative and CXCR3-positive naive CD8 T cells. Study details: Overall TRB read output was around 130 million, and each library contained about 1.5 +/- 0.3 million reads.

With UMI labels, 5' RACE was used to prepare the TRB cDNA libraries. TCRdb re-called the 5' RACE reads, yielding one record per CDR3 amino acid sequence without DNA. The sample features approximately 59,000 distinct CDR3 sequences, with 0.55% to 0.85% in its top ten. The germline V gene has CDR1 LGHNA and CDR2 YSLEER. This CDR3 is 15 amino acids long. Study-level results: Similarly elevated diversity marked both naive subsets, with memory CD8+ cells showing far lower diversity. TRB CDR3s of CXCR3-positive naive cells were more hydrophobic than those of CXCR3-negative naive cells.

The source is a human donor in good health. Some clones in this sample may be carry-over from other donors' samples. The V and J genes are TRBV4-3 and TRBJ1-1. The sample comprised naive CXCR3+ CD8+ T cells from blood. Subset: CD45RO-CCR7+CD27+CD95- naive CD8+ T cells expressing CXCR3 (TNR3+). The CDR3 sequence is CASSQDVGLNTEAFF.